This paragraph reports one TCR beta chain. As yet, its antigen is unknown. CDR1 is SGHRS, CDR2 YFSETQ, per germline. The V segment lost 0 bases and the J segment 4 bases; nucleotides outside the gene matches: 7. The CDR3 sequence is 15 residues long. These data originate in a study of blood T cells in healthy people across ages. Study results and caveats: Expanded clonotype changes were possibly confounded by unknown donor CMV status.

Primed by a sample-barcoded 5' primer and a J-beta primer mix, a second PCR proceeded for roughly 6 to 12 cycles. Every cDNA molecule carried a tag from a template-switch adaptor bearing 12 random nucleotides. TCRdb fed the 5' RACE reads into MiXCR, producing one record per CDR3 protein. The sample has about 1.1 million distinct CDR3 sequences, 35% to 40% seen once. Material: blood. The clonotype was recovered from a young man in good health. The chain combines TRBV5-1 with TRBJ2-7, with 7 bases that match TRBD2. The CDR3 DNA is TGCGCCAGCAGCTTGGGACGGGGGGACGAATACGAGCAGTACTTC. Translation: CASSLGRGDEYEQYF.